The 15 T cell receptor beta chains below come from one sample, sequenced in a study of T cells in Graves' hyperthyroidism and ophthalmopathy. Amplification of TCR beta CDR3 regions was performed using RNA transcripts as template. During a first-round RT-PCR of the TCR CDR3, the HTBI primer set was used. TCRdb passed the multiplex PCR reads through MiXCR, listing each CDR3 protein once. The repertoire holds 300,000 to 400,000 distinct CDR3 sequences, about 18% seen once, with about half in the top ten. The source material was blood. The receptors here all came from a woman between 45 and 65 years old with Graves' hyperthyroidism.

V is TRBV18 and J is TRBJ2-1; D remains unclear. Germline CDR1 KGHSH, CDR2 LQKENI. V was clipped by 3 bases and J by 5 bases, with 5 bases between them. This CDR3 comprises 12 residues. The CDR3 loop is CASSPVDNEQFF. For the CDR3, the DNA is TGTGCCAGCTCACCTGTGGACAATGAGCAGTTCTTC.

The table lists this clonotype with many counts. The genes are TRBV20-1 and TRBJ2-3; tentatively, D is TRBD1 (5 bases). The CDR3 runs to 16 residues. Germline V lookup: CDR1 DFQATT, CDR2 SNEGSKA (reference sequence). The V and J ends lost 0 bases and 3 bases respectively, with 16 bases between them. The CDR3 bases are TGCAGTGCTAGAGATGGGTCACAAGGGGATACAGATACGCAGTATTTT. Amino acid sequence: CSARDGSQGDTDTQYF.

The chain links TRBV27 to TRBJ2-5; D may be TRBD1 (5 bases). The CDR3 length is 13 residues. V was cut by 3 bases and J by 8 bases, with 13 bases left in between. Germline values: CDR1 MNHEY, CDR2 SMNVEV (reference sequence). The CDR3 sequence: CASSLWVGDTQYF. CDR3 DNA: TGTGCCAGCAGTTTGTGGGTAGGGGATACCCAGTACTTC.

This clonotype was observed many times. This chain links TRBV11-2 with TRBJ1-1, with 7 bases lining up with TRBD1. The CDR3 sequence is 16 residues long. CDR1 SGHAT and CDR2 FQNNGV come from the germline V gene. With 1 base clipped from V and 3 bases from J, the junction kept 8 bases outside the gene matches. The CDR3 sequence is CASSLGAQGGYTEAFF. The CDR3 DNA is TGTGCCAGCAGCTTAGGAGCCCAGGGGGGATACACTGAAGCTTTCTTT. Drawing the rest from reference TRBV11-2 and TRBJ1-1, the complete variable domain is EAGVAQSPRYKIIEKRQSVAFWCNPISGHATLYWYQQILGQGPKLLIQFQNNGVVDDSQLPKDRFSAERLKGVDSTLKIQPAKLEDSAVYLCASSLGAQGGYTEAFFGQGTRLTVV.

In its sample, this clonotype was seen a few times. The chain recombines TRBV5-1 with TRBJ1-1; tentatively, D is TRBD1 (5 bases). This CDR3 has 16 residues. The ends were cut back, 3 bases at V and 0 bases at J, with 15 bases in the middle. Germline V lookup: CDR1 SGHRS, CDR2 YFSETQ. The CDR3 DNA reads TGCGCCAGCAGCTGGTCAACCACAGGATTGAACACTGAAGCTTTCTTT. Translating it yields CASSWSTTGLNTEAFF. The variable domain in full, completed from reference TRBV5-1 and TRBJ1-1, reads KAGVTQTPRYLIKTRGQQVTLSCSPISGHRSVSWYQQTPGQGLQFLFEYFSETQRNKGNFPGRFSGRQFSNSRSEMNVSTLELGDSALYLCASSWSTTGLNTEAFFGQGTRLTVV.

This clonotype was seen at least ten times. The rearrangement joins TRBV6-1 to TRBJ2-7, with 8 bases identical to TRBD2. This CDR3 spans 15 amino acids. Germline-derived CDR1 and CDR2 are MNHNS and SASEGT. Trimming at V came to 7 bases and at J to 4 bases, leaving 12 bases not matched to a gene. This CDR3 is CASNSPSGGLYEQYV. CDR3 nucleotides: TGTGCCAGCAACTCCCCCAGCGGGGGCCTTTACGAGCAGTACGTC.

Points on this clonotype: It may be a read error: a sequence one base away is much more abundant. The chain is built from TRBV12-3 or TRBV12-4 and TRBJ2-1; TRBD2 agrees at 10 bases. The CDR3 is 16 residues long. Unmatched junction bases numbered 7, after V lost 3 bases and J lost 5 bases. DNA for the CDR3: TGTGCCAGCAGTTTGACGGGACTAGCGACCAACAATGAGCAGTTCTTC. This sequence encodes CASSLTGLATNNEQFF.

In regard to this clonotype: A read error is possible here, since a much larger clone lies one base away. Given the absence of the conserved phenylalanine or tryptophan at the CDR3 end, a read error is likely. The rearrangement joins TRBV29-1 to TRBJ1-2, with 8 nucleotides matching TRBD1. Trimming removed 3 bases from V and 4 bases from J; junction bases left unmatched: 10. This CDR3 region has 15 residues. From germline, CDR1 is SQVTM and CDR2 ANQGSEA. In DNA, the CDR3 is TGCAGCGTTGATATGGGGCAGGGGGCGGCCTATGGCTACACCCTC. As protein: CSVDMGQGAAYGYTL.

This chain joins TRBV7-2 and TRBJ2-2; D call uncertain. From germline, CDR1 is SGHTA and CDR2 FQGNSA. CDR3 length: 15 amino acids. Trimming stripped 3 bases from V and 4 bases from J, with 12 bases between. The CDR3 is CASSFERSSTGELFF. The CDR3 nucleotides are TGTGCCAGCAGCTTTGAGCGAAGTAGCACCGGGGAGCTGTTTTTT. Full variable domain (outside the CDR3, taken from reference TRBV7-2 and TRBJ2-2): GAGVSQSPSNKVTEKGKDVELRCDPISGHTALYWYRQSLGQGLEFLIYFQGNSAPDKSGLPSDRFSAERTGGSVSTLTIQRTQQEDSAVYLCASSFERSSTGELFFGEGSRLTVL.

This clonotype was seen only a few times. The CDR3 bases are TGCAGTGCTAGATTGCGACTAGGTAGTTACGAGCAGTACTTC. Its translation: CSARLRLGSYEQYF. V gene TRBV20-1 combines with J gene TRBJ2-7, with D possibly being TRBD2 (6 bases). The CDR3 consists of 14 residues. The germline V and J ends were trimmed by 2 bases and 4 bases, with 15 bases remaining between them. The V gene's germline CDR1 is DFQATT and CDR2 SNEGSKA (reference sequence).

This clonotype was counted between two and nine times. V gene TRBV4-1 combines with J gene TRBJ2-7; TRBD1 matches 8 bases. The CDR3 is 14 residues long. Germline V gene data show CDR1 as MGHRA and CDR2 as YSYEKL. The ends lost 3 bases at V and 0 bases at J; junction bases unmatched: 1. CDR3 loop: CASSHGQGSYEQYF. DNA for the CDR3: TGCGCCAGCAGCCACGGACAGGGCTCCTACGAGCAGTACTTC.

The table lists this clonotype with a count of one. V is TRBV24-1 and J is TRBJ2-3, with D maybe TRBD1 (5 bases). CDR3 length: 15 residues. CDR1 and CDR2 from the germline V gene are KGHDR and SFDVKD. V was trimmed by 4 bases and J by 4 bases, leaving 14 bases between them. The CDR3, as DNA: TGTGCCACCAGTGACCCGGACACCTTGTCAGATACGCAGTATTTT. This codes for CATSDPDTLSDTQYF.

This clonotype appeared a few times. The chain joins TRBV6-6 to TRBJ2-3; no reliable D call. The CDR3 is made up of 12 amino acids. The V gene's germline CDR1 is MNHNY and CDR2 SVGAGI (reference sequence). V lost 2 bases and J lost 7, with 7 bases in between. CDR3 sequence (DNA): TGTGCCAGCAGTTACGGTGTGAATACGCAGTATTTT. Protein: CASSYGVNTQYF.

The rearrangement links TRBV19 to TRBJ1-1, with D maybe TRBD1 (6 bases). V lost 5 bases, J lost 2 bases, and 18 bases lay in between. There are 16 residues in the CDR3. The germline gives CDR1 LNHDA, CDR2 SQIVND (reference sequence). This CDR3 reads CASSWTVEIRNTEAFF. In nucleotides, the CDR3 is TGTGCCAGTAGTTGGACAGTGGAGATTAGAAACACTGAAGCTTTCTTT. The full variable domain, its missing parts supplied by reference TRBV19 and TRBJ1-1, is DGGITQSPKYLFRKEGQNVTLSCEQNLNHDAMYWYRQDPGQGLRLIYYSQIVNDFQKGDIAEGYSVSREKKESFPLTVTSAQKNPTAFYLCASSWTVEIRNTEAFFGQGTRLTVV.

This clonotype was seen a handful of times. V is TRBV7-2 and J is TRBJ1-1, with 8 bases aligning to TRBD1. Trimming at V came to 5 bases and at J to 5 bases, leaving 7 bases not matched to a gene. The germline gives CDR1 SGHTA, CDR2 FQGNSA. There are 14 residues in the CDR3. The CDR3 here is CASSAQGAGTEAFF. The CDR3 DNA reads TGTGCCAGCAGCGCCCAGGGGGCCGGAACTGAAGCTTTCTTT. Complete variable domain (other parts from reference TRBV7-2 and TRBJ1-1): GAGVSQSPSNKVTEKGKDVELRCDPISGHTALYWYRQSLGQGLEFLIYFQGNSAPDKSGLPSDRFSAERTGGSVSTLTIQRTQQEDSAVYLCASSAQGAGTEAFFGQGTRLTVV.